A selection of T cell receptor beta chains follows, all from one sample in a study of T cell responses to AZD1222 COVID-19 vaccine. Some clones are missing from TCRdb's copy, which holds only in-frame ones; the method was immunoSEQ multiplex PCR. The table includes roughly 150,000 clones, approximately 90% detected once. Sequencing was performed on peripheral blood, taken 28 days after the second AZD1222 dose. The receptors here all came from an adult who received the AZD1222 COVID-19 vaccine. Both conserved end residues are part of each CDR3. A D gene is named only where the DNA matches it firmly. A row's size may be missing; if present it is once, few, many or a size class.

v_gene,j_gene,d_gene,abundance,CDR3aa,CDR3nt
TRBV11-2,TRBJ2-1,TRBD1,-,CASSLGQGREQFF,TGTGCCAGCAGCTTAGGACAGGGTCGGGAGCAGTTCTTC
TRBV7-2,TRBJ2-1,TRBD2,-,CASSPTSAGGGNEQFF,TGTGCCAGCAGCCCGACCTCGGCGGGAGGAGGGAATGAGCAGTTCTTC
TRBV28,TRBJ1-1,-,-,CASSYGWGGSLNTEAFF,TGTGCCAGCAGTTATGGTTGGGGAGGATCTTTGAACACTGAAGCTTTCTTT
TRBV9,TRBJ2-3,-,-,CASSVGPWGGGTDTQYF,TGTGCCAGCAGCGTAGGGCCCTGGGGTGGTGGCACAGATACGCAGTATTTT
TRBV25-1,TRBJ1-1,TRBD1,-,CASSGPRGITEAFF,TGTGCCAGCAGTGGCCCCAGGGGGATAACTGAAGCTTTCTTT
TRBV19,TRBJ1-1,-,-,CASRPDRSNTEAFF,TGTGCCAGTAGACCAGACAGGTCGAACACTGAAGCTTTCTTT
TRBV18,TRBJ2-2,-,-,CASSPLGIPTGELFF,TGTGCCAGCTCACCATTGGGGATTCCCACCGGGGAGCTGTTTTTT
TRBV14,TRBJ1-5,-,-,CASSQTLDQPQHF,TGTGCCAGCAGCCAAACTCTGGATCAGCCCCAGCATTTT
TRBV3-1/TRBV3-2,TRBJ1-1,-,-,CASSQLTGEAFF,TGTGCCAGCAGCCAACTGACAGGCGAAGCTTTCTTT
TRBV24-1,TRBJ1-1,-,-,CATSDLIGEAFF,TGTGCCACCAGTGACTTGATAGGGGAAGCTTTCTTT
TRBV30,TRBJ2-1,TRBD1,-,CAWRGPGTGNNEQFF,TGTGCCTGGAGAGGGCCCGGGACAGGAAACAATGAGCAGTTCTTC
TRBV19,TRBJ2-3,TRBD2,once,CASSVSGGAPDTQYF,TGTGCCAGTAGCGTTAGCGGGGGGGCCCCAGATACGCAGTATTTT
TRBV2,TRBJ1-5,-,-,CASSTQGQPQHF,TGTGCCAGCAGTACACAGGGTCAGCCCCAGCATTTT
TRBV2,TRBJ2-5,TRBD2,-,CASSPRLAGGQETQYF,TGTGCCAGCAGTCCCCGACTAGCGGGGGGACAAGAGACCCAGTACTTC
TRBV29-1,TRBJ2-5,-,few,CSVEGAFGGKQETQYF,TGCAGCGTTGAAGGAGCGTTCGGCGGAAAACAAGAGACCCAGTACTTC
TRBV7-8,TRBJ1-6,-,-,CASSLVTQRRKNSPLHF,TGTGCCAGCAGCTTAGTAACCCAACGACGGAAAAATTCACCCCTCCACTTT